These 7 T cell receptor beta chains share one sample of origin, sequenced in a study of beta chain features in type 1 diabetes (dated 2018 in TCRdb). The library was produced with the immunoSEQ multiplex PCR assay. The entire isolated RNA was reverse transcribed using the High Capacity cDNA Reverse Transcription Kit, and thus expressed TCRB transcripts were sequenced. Sourced from immuneACCESS, this table was stored by TCRdb with only in-frame sequences that have V and J called. A share of the clones is absent; for the studies checked, an unresolved V gene accounts for under half, and the remainder has no known explanation. The sample includes just over 600,000 clones, with roughly 16% observed a single time. The ten largest make up about 0.093% of the sample. The sequencing input was naive CD4+ T cells from blood. The sample's cell subset or site label, decoded: true naive CD4+ T cells. Every receptor here comes from a man in his late teens or twenties in good health.

Worth noting for this clone: This CDR3 is also generated by other DNA sequences in the sample. V gene TRBV7-3 combines with J gene TRBJ1-1; D is possibly TRBD1 (5 bases). V was trimmed by 5 bases and J by 1 base, leaving 8 bases between them. This CDR3 comprises 13 residues. From germline, CDR1 is SGHTA and CDR2 FQGTGA. The CDR3 is CASSPQGNTEAFF. The CDR3, as DNA: TGTGCCAGCAGCCCCCAGGGGAACACTGAAGCTTTCTTT.

This rearrangement joins TRBV15 to TRBJ2-5, with 7 nucleotides matching TRBD1. The CDR3 totals 15 residues. Germline-derived CDR1 and CDR2 are LNHNV and YYDKDF (reference sequence). The ends lost 1 base at V and 3 bases at J; junction bases unmatched: 5. The DNA for the CDR3 is TGTGCCACCAGCAGAGCCGGGACAGAAAAAGAGACCCAGTACTTC. Translated: CATSRAGTEKETQYF.

The chain has TRBV6-5 and TRBJ1-2, with 7 bases fitting TRBD1. The CDR3 runs 13 residues. V shed 5 bases, J shed 3 bases, and the junction held 3 bases outside the gene matches. Germline CDR1 and CDR2: MNHEY and SVGAGI. This CDR3 is CASSAQGYYGYTF. As DNA, the CDR3 is TGTGCCAGCAGTGCACAGGGGTACTATGGCTACACCTTC.

The chain has TRBV9 and TRBJ2-7; 8 bases map to TRBD2. V dropped 2 bases and J dropped 2; count of bases not matched to a gene: 6. The CDR3 is 15 amino acids. Germline assignment: CDR1 SGDLS and CDR2 YYNGEE. The CDR3 region is CASSVYAGLAYEQYF. CDR3 nucleotides: TGTGCCAGCAGCGTTTATGCGGGACTAGCCTACGAGCAGTACTTC.

The chain uses TRBV19 and TRBJ2-5; 8 nucleotides agree with TRBD1. Germline CDR1 is LNHDA and CDR2 is SQIVND (reference sequence). CDR3 size: 12 residues. J lost 5 bases, V lost 6 bases, and 2 bases had no gene match. This CDR3 is CASRRTGETQYF. The CDR3 nucleotides read TGTGCCAGTAGACGGACAGGGGAGACCCAGTACTTC. Supplemented by reference TRBV19 and TRBJ2-5, the full variable domain reads DGGITQSPKYLFRKEGQNVTLSCEQNLNHDAMYWYRQDPGQGLRLIYYSQIVNDFQKGDIAEGYSVSREKKESFPLTVTSAQKNPTAFYLCASRRTGETQYFGPGTRLLVL.

This clone was counted only a few times. The J gene is TRBJ2-3, the V gene TRBV19; 8 positions match TRBD1. The junction had 8 bases not matched to a gene; V was cut back by 4 bases and J by 5 bases. The germline V gene has CDR1 LNHDA and CDR2 SQIVND (reference sequence). The CDR3 contains 15 residues. CDR3 nucleotide sequence: TGTGCCAGTAGTACGGCAGGGGGCGGGGAAGATACGCAGTATTTT. Amino acid sequence: CASSTAGGGEDTQYF. Complete variable domain (other parts from reference TRBV19 and TRBJ2-3): DGGITQSPKYLFRKEGQNVTLSCEQNLNHDAMYWYRQDPGQGLRLIYYSQIVNDFQKGDIAEGYSVSREKKESFPLTVTSAQKNPTAFYLCASSTAGGGEDTQYFGPGTRLTVL.

This sequence joins TRBV4-3 and TRBJ2-1, with D tentatively TRBD1 or TRBD2 (6 bases each). Germline values: CDR1 LGHNA, CDR2 YSLEER. V gave up 1 base and J gave up 9 bases, with 16 bases separating them. The CDR3 length is 15 residues. CDR3 sequence: CASSQGGGRGSEQFF. In DNA form, the CDR3 reads TGCGCCAGCAGCCAAGGAGGGGGGCGTGGGTCTGAGCAGTTCTTC.